This TCR beta chain was documented in a study of blood T cell repertoires in COVID-19. Background on the study: From the United States, Italy and Spain came samples of acute and convalescent COVID-19. T cells, B-cell-depleted T cells, or PBMCs supplied cDNA or gDNA.

Looked up from germline, CDR1 is SGHVS and CDR2 is FQNEAQ. This CDR3 is built from 14 residues. V was pared by 2 bases and J by 6 bases, with 11 bases between. Original analysis: Amplification from reference gene primers served as the basis for estimated nucleated cell counts. Libraries were prepared by immunoSEQ multiplex PCR; TCRdb keeps only in-frame clonotypes and omits some of them. The V and J calls and the clone size are those of that table, but D and trimming were determined from the DNA. The sample shows about 64,000 clones, approximately 78% of them seen only once. The sequenced sample consisted of peripheral blood. This chain links TRBV7-8 with TRBJ1-3; no definite D call. This receptor was obtained from a human donor in a cohort sampled during active COVID-19. This chain's CDR3 is CASSLFLGENTIYF. In nucleotides, the CDR3 is TGTGCCAGCAGCTTATTCCTCGGAGAAAACACCATATATTTT.